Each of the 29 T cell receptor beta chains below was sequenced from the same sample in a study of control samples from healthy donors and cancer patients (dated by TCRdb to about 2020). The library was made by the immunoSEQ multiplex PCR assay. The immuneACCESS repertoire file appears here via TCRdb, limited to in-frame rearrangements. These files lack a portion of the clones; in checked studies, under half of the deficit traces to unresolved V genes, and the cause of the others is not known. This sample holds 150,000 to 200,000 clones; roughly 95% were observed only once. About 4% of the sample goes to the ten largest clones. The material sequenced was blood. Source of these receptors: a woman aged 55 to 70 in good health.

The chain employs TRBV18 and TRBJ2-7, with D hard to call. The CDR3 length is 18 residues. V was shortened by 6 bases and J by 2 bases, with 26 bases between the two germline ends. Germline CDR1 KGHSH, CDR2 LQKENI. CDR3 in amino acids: CASSLKKRTTGSAYEQYF. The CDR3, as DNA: TGTGCCAGCTCTCTCAAGAAACGGACCACCGGATCGGCCTACGAGCAGTACTTC. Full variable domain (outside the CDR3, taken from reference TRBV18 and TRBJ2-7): NAGVMQNPRHLVRRRGQEARLRCSPMKGHSHVYWYRQLPEEGLKFMVYLQKENIIDESGMPKERFSAEFPKEGPSILRIQQVVRGDSAAYFCASSLKKRTTGSAYEQYFGPGTRLTVT.

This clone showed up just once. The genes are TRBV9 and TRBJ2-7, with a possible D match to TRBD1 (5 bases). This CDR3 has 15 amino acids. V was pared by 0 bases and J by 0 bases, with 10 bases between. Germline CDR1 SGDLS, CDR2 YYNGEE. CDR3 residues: CASSVGGQSSYEQYF. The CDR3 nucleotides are TGTGCCAGCAGCGTAGGGGGCCAGAGCTCCTACGAGCAGTACTTC.

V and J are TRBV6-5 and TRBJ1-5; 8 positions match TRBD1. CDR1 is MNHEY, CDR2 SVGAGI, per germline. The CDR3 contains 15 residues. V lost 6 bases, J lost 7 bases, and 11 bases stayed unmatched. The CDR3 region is CASSPGQGFSQPQHF. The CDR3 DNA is TGTGCCAGCAGCCCCGGACAGGGCTTCAGCCAGCCCCAGCATTTT.

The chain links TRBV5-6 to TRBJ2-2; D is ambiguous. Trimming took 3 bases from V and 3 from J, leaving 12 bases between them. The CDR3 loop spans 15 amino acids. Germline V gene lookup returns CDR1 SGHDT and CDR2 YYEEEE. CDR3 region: CASSSNGRYTGELFF. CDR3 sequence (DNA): TGTGCCAGCAGCTCGAACGGCAGGTACACCGGGGAGCTGTTTTTT.

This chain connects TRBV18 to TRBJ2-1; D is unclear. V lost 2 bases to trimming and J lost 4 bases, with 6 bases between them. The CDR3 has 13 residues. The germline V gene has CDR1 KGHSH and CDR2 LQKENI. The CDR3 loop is CASSPGVYNEQFF. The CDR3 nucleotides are TGTGCCAGCTCACCAGGGGTTTACAATGAGCAGTTCTTC.

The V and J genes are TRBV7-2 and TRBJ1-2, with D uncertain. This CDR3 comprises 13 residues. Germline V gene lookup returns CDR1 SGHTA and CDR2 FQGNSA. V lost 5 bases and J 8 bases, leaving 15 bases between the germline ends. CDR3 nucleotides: TGTGCCAGCAGCCGTGGTCCCTACCTCGGCTACACCTTC. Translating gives CASSRGPYLGYTF.

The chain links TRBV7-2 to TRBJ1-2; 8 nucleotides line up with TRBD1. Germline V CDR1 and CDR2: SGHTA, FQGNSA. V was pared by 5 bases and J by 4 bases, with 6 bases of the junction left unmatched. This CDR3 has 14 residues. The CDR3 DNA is TGTGCCAGCAGCGCGGGACAGGCTTTCTATGGCTACACCTTC. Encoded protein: CASSAGQAFYGYTF. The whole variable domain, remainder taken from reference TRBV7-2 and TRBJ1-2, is GAGVSQSPSNKVTEKGKDVELRCDPISGHTALYWYRQSLGQGLEFLIYFQGNSAPDKSGLPSDRFSAERTGGSVSTLTIQRTQQEDSAVYLCASSAGQAFYGYTFGSGTRLTVV.

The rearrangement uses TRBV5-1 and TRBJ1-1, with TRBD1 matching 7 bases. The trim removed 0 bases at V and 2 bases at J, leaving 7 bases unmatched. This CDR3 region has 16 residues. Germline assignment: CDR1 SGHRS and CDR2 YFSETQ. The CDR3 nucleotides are TGCGCCAGCAGCTTGGGTGGGACAGCTTCAAACACTGAAGCTTTCTTT. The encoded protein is CASSLGGTASNTEAFF.

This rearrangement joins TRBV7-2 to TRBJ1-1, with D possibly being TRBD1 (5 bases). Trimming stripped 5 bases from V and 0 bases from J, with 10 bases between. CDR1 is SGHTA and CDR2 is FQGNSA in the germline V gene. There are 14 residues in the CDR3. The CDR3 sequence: CASSVGTVNTEAFF. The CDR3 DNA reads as TGTGCCAGCAGCGTTGGGACTGTGAACACTGAAGCTTTCTTT.

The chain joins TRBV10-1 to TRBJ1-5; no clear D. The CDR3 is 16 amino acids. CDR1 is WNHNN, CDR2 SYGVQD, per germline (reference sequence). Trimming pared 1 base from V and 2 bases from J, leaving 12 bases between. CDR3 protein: CASSEYGPRRNQPQHF. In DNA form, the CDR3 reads TGCGCCAGCAGTGAGTACGGCCCCCGGCGCAATCAGCCCCAGCATTTT.

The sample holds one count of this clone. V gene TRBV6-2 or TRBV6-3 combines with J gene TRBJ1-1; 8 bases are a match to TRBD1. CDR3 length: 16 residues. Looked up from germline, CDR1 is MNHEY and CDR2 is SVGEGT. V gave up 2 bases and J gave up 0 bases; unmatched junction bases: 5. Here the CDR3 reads CASSYRQGAMNTEAFF. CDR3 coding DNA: TGTGCCAGCAGTTACAGGCAGGGGGCCATGAACACTGAAGCTTTCTTT.

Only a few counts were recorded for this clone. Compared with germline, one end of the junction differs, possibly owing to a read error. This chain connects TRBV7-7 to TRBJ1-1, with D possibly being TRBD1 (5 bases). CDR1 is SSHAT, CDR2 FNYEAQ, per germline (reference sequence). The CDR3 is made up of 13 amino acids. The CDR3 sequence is CASSPGHNTEAFF. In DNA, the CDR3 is TGTGCTAGCAGCCCCGGACACAACACTGAAGCTTTCTTT.

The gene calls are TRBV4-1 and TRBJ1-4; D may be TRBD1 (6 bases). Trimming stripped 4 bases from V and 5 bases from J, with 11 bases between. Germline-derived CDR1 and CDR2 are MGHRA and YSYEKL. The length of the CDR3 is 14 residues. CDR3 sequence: CASSRTVQNEKLFF. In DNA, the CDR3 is TGCGCCAGCAGCCGGACAGTACAGAATGAAAAACTGTTTTTT.

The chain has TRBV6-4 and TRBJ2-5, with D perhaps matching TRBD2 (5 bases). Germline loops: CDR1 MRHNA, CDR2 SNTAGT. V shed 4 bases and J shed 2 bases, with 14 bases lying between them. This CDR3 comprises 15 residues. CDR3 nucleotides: TGTGCCAGCAGTGCGTCGAGCGGAAGACAAGAGACCCAGTACTTC. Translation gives CASSASSGRQETQYF.

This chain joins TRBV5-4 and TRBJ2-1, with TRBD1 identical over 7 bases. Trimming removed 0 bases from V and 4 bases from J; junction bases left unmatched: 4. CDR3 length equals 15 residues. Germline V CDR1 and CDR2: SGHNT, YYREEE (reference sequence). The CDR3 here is CASSLGGTEYNEQFF. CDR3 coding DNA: TGTGCCAGCAGCTTGGGAGGGACAGAATACAATGAGCAGTTCTTC.

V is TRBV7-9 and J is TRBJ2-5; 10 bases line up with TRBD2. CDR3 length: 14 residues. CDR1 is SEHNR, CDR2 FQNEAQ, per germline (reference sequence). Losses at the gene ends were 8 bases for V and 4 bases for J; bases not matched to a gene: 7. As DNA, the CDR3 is TGTGCCAGCGGTACGACTAGCGGGTCAGAGACCCAGTACTTC. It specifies CASGTTSGSETQYF.

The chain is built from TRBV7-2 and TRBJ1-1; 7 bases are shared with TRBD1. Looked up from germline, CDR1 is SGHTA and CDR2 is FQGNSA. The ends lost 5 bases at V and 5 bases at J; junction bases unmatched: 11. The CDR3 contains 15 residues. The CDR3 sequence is CASSVTRGGRTEAFF. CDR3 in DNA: TGTGCCAGCAGCGTAACCAGAGGGGGCAGGACTGAAGCTTTCTTT.

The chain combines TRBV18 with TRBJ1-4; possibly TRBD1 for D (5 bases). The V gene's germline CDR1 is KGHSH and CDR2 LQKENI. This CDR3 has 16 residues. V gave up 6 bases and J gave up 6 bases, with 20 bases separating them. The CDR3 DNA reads TGTGCCAGCTCGGCCGTCCAGGGCTTGCTTCATGAAAAACTGTTTTTT. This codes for CASSAVQGLLHEKLFF.

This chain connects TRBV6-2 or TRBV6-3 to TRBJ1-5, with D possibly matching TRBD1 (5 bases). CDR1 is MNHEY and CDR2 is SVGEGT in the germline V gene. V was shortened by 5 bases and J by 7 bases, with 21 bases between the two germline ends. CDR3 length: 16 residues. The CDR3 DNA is TGTGCCAGCAGTGGAAGACTCAGGGTCCCGGGACAGCCCCAGCATTTT. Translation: CASSGRLRVPGQPQHF.

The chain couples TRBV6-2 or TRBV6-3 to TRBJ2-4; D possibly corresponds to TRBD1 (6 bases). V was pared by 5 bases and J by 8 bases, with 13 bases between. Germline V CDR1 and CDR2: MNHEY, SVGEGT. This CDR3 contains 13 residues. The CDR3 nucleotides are TGTGCCAGCAGTACCGGCAGGGGAGACATTCAGTACTTC. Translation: CASSTGRGDIQYF.

CDR3 residues: CASSTGDNSPLHF. The CDR3 coding sequence is TGTGCCAGCAGCACGGGGGATAATTCACCCCTCCACTTT. The V and J genes are TRBV5-6 and TRBJ1-6, with D perhaps matching TRBD1 (5 bases). The CDR3 runs 13 residues. CDR1 SGHDT and CDR2 YYEEEE come from the germline V gene. Trimming shortened V by 4 bases and J by 5 bases, and 7 bases separated the two germline ends.

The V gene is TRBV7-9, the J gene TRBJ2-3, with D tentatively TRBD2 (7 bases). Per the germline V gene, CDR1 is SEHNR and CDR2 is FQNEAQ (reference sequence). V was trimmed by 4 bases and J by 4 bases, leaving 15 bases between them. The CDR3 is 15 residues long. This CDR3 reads CASSSRGGYADTQYF. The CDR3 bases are TGTGCCAGCAGCTCTAGGGGGGGCTATGCAGATACGCAGTATTTT.

The CDR3 DNA is TGTGCCAGCATCTCCCGGGGAGATACGCAGTATTTT. Translating gives CASISRGDTQYF. The genes are TRBV7-8 and TRBJ2-3; D may be TRBD2 (5 bases). Trimming removed 7 bases from V and 5 bases from J, with 10 bases in between. The CDR3 extends over 12 amino acids. Per germline, CDR1 SGHVS and CDR2 FQNEAQ.

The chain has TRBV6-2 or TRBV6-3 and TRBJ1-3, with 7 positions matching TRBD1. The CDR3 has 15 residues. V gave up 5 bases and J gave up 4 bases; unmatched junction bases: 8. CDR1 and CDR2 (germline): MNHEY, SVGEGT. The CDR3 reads CASSDGQDLGNTIYF. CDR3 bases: TGTGCCAGCAGTGACGGACAGGACTTGGGAAACACCATATATTTT.

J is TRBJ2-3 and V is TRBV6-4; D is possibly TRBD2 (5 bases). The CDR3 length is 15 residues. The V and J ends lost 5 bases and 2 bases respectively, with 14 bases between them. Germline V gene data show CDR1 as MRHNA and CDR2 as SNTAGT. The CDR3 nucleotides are TGTGCCAGCAGTCCTGGGCCCGGGATCACAGATACGCAGTATTTT. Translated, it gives CASSPGPGITDTQYF.

DNA of the CDR3: TGTGCCAGCAGTGAAGGGGGAGGTGTTCGCTACGAGCAGTACTTC. It codes for CASSEGGGVRYEQYF. The chain recombines TRBV25-1 with TRBJ2-7, with D possibly matching TRBD2 (6 bases). The length of the CDR3 is 15 residues. CDR1 is MGHDK and CDR2 is SYGVNS in the germline V gene. Trimming removed 2 bases at V and 3 bases at J, with 14 bases between.

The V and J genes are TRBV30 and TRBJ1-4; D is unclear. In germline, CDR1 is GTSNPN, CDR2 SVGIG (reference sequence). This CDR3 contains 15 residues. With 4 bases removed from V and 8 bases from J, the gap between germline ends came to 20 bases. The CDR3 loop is CAWITSAGKGEKLFF. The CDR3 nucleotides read TGTGCCTGGATTACCTCGGCGGGCAAAGGGGAAAAACTGTTTTTT. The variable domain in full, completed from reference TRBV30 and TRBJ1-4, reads SQTIHQWPATLVQPVGSPLSLECTVEGTSNPNLYWYRQAAGRGLQLLFYSVGIGQISSEVPQNLSASRPQDRQFILSSKKLLLSDSGFYLCAWITSAGKGEKLFFGSGTQLSVL.

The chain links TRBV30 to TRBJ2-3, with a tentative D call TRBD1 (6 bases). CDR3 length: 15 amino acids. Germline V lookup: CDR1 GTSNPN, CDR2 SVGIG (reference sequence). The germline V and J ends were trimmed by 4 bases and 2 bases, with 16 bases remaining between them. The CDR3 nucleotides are TGTGCCTGGACCCCGACAGGAAACCCCACAGATACGCAGTATTTT. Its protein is CAWTPTGNPTDTQYF.

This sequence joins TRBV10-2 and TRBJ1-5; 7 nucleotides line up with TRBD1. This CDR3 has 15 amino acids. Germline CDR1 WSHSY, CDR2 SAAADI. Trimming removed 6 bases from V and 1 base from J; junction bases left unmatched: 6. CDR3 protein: CASSQGGGSNQPQHF. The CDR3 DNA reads TGCGCCAGCAGCCAAGGGGGCGGGAGCAATCAGCCCCAGCATTTT.